Each of the 15 T cell receptor beta chains below was sequenced from the same sample in a study of cytomegalovirus exposure and HLA in healthy donors. The PCR ran on 60 Vbeta and 13 Jbeta primers. Assay used: immunoSEQ multiplex PCR; TCRdb lists only in-frame clones, some missing. The sample yields 100,000 to 150,000 clones, around three quarters seen once. The sample comprised PBMCs. The origin of the receptors is a human donor in good health.

The table lists this clone with a count of one. V is TRBV19 and J is TRBJ1-5; possible D gene TRBD1, 6 bases. This CDR3 is built from 16 residues. The germline gives CDR1 LNHDA, CDR2 SQIVND (reference sequence). Trimming removed 3 bases from V and 3 bases from J, with 15 bases in between. The CDR3 protein is CASSISFDRPNQPQHF. The CDR3 DNA reads TGTGCCAGTAGTATTTCTTTCGACAGGCCCAATCAGCCCCAGCATTTT.

The chain links TRBV9 to TRBJ2-1; 10 nucleotides align to TRBD2. The germline V gene encodes CDR1 SGDLS and CDR2 YYNGEE. The CDR3 is 17 residues long. J was trimmed by 8 bases and V by 0 bases; bases with no gene match: 11. The CDR3 DNA reads as TGTGCCAGCAGCGTAGGGGGAGGACTAGCGGAGGCCGATGAGCAGTTCTTC. It translates to CASSVGGGLAEADEQFF.

This sequence joins TRBV5-1 and TRBJ2-1, with 9 positions matching TRBD2. Germline CDR1 reads SGHRS; CDR2 reads YFSETQ. CDR3 size: 20 residues. J lost 3 bases, V lost 7 bases, and 23 bases had no gene match. The DNA for the CDR3 is TGCGCCAGCCGACCTACCACCGGGACTAGCCTTCAGCGGGGCTACAATGAGCAGTTCTTC. This sequence encodes CASRPTTGTSLQRGYNEQFF.

The table lists this clone with a few counts. The chain has TRBV5-6 and TRBJ1-1; TRBD1 matches 7 bases. Unmatched junction bases numbered 10, after V lost 4 bases and J lost 4 bases. The CDR3 spans 15 residues. In germline, CDR1 is SGHDT, CDR2 YYEEEE. The CDR3 region is CASSIRQGRGTEAFF. Written as DNA, the CDR3 is TGTGCCAGCAGCATCCGACAGGGCCGGGGCACTGAAGCTTTCTTT.

The chain couples TRBV2 to TRBJ2-7, with D perhaps matching TRBD1 (5 bases). This CDR3 region has 12 residues. Germline V gene data show CDR1 as SNHLY and CDR2 as FYNNEI. Trimming stripped 6 bases from V and 5 bases from J, with 11 bases between. CDR3 nucleotides: TGTGCCAGCAGCGGCCTAGGGGACGAGCAGTACTTC. The encoded protein is CASSGLGDEQYF. The variable domain in full, with the rest retrieved from reference TRBV2 and TRBJ2-7, is EPEVTQTPSHQVTQMGQEVILRCVPISNHLYFYWYRQILGQKVEFLVSFYNNEISEKSEIFDDQFSVERPDGSNFTLKIRSTKLEDSAMYFCASSGLGDEQYFGPGTRLTVT.

A single count supports this clone. In DNA, the CDR3 is TGTGCCATCAGTGAGTCGGGCGCAGGGGGACAAGAGACCCAGTACTTC. This gives the protein CAISESGAGGQETQYF. The V gene is TRBV10-3, the J gene TRBJ2-5; the match to TRBD1 covers 7 bases. The germline V gene encodes CDR1 ENHRY and CDR2 SYGVKD. The CDR3 length is 16 residues. The trim removed 0 bases at V and 2 bases at J, leaving 6 bases unmatched.

The chain links TRBV7-8 to TRBJ1-3; no definite D call. The CDR3 runs to 14 residues. Between the trimmed V and J ends, which lost 2 bases and 0 bases, there was a span of 5 bases. Per germline, CDR1 SGHVS and CDR2 FQNEAQ. The DNA of the CDR3 is TGTGCCAGCAGCTTAACACACTCTGGAAACACCATATATTTT. Its translation is CASSLTHSGNTIYF.

The chain is built from TRBV10-1 and TRBJ2-7, with TRBD2 matching over 7 bases. The CDR3 totals 15 residues. Per germline, CDR1 WNHNN and CDR2 SYGVQD (reference sequence). Trimming removed 4 bases from V and 5 bases from J; junction bases left unmatched: 11. CDR3: CASSALRAGENEQYF. The CDR3 DNA sequence: TGCGCCAGCAGTGCCCTCCGTGCGGGAGAGAACGAGCAGTACTTC.

The rearrangement links TRBV5-5 to TRBJ2-5; D remains ambiguous. The V and J ends lost 5 bases and 1 base respectively, with 12 bases between them. Germline V lookup: CDR1 SGHKS, CDR2 YYEKEE (reference sequence). The CDR3 sequence is 14 residues long. DNA for the CDR3: TGTGCCAGCAGACGAAGCCTCTCCCAAGAGACCCAGTACTTC. Translation gives CASRRSLSQETQYF.

The rearrangement joins TRBV2 to TRBJ2-7; a possible D gene is TRBD1 (6 bases). CDR1 is SNHLY and CDR2 is FYNNEI in the germline V gene. The germline V and J ends were trimmed by 2 bases and 2 bases, with 13 bases remaining between them. CDR3 size: 15 residues. CDR3 in amino acids: CASSEQPGAPYEQYF. CDR3 nucleotide sequence: TGTGCCAGCAGTGAACAACCAGGGGCTCCCTACGAGCAGTACTTC. Full variable domain (remainder filled in from reference TRBV2 and TRBJ2-7): EPEVTQTPSHQVTQMGQEVILRCVPISNHLYFYWYRQILGQKVEFLVSFYNNEISEKSEIFDDQFSVERPDGSNFTLKIRSTKLEDSAMYFCASSEQPGAPYEQYFGPGTRLTVT.

The CDR3 DNA is TGTGCCAGCAGTGGCCCTCGCGGATCCTTTTACTTC. It translates to CASSGPRGSFYF. J is TRBJ2-7 and V is TRBV2; no firm D call. The V and J ends lost 4 bases and 13 bases respectively, with 17 bases between them. Germline assignment: CDR1 SNHLY and CDR2 FYNNEI. The CDR3 is 12 amino acids.

The rearrangement joins TRBV5-1 to TRBJ2-2; a possible D gene is TRBD2 (5 bases). The germline CDR1 and CDR2 sequences are SGHRS and YFSETQ. The length of the CDR3 is 14 residues. V was pared by 5 bases and J by 1 base, with 9 bases between. The CDR3 loop is CASRSGRNTGELFF. The CDR3 bases are TGCGCCAGCAGAAGTGGGAGGAACACCGGGGAGCTGTTTTTT.

The chain is built from TRBV7-9 and TRBJ1-5; tentative D call: TRBD1 (6 bases). Trimming took 1 base from V and 4 from J, leaving 8 bases between them. Germline V gives CDR1 SEHNR, CDR2 FQNEAQ (reference sequence). The CDR3 has 14 residues. For the CDR3, the DNA is TGTGCCAGCAGCTTAGGACAGGCTAATCAGCCCCAGCATTTT. This gives the protein CASSLGQANQPQHF. The variable domain in full, with the rest retrieved from reference TRBV7-9 and TRBJ1-5, is DTGVSQNPRHKITKRGQNVTFRCDPISEHNRLYWYRQTLGQGPEFLTYFQNEAQLEKSRLLSDRFSAERPKGSFSTLEIQRTEQGDSAMYLCASSLGQANQPQHFGDGTRLSIL.

The genes are TRBV19 and TRBJ2-7; D is possibly TRBD2 (6 bases). This CDR3 comprises 14 residues. Trimming took off 2 bases at V and 4 bases at J, with 12 bases between the two ends. Germline V gene sequence: CDR1 LNHDA, CDR2 SQIVND (reference sequence). This chain's CDR3 is CASSIFGGVYEQYF. The CDR3 DNA follows: TGTGCCAGTAGTATATTCGGAGGGGTATACGAGCAGTACTTC.

V is TRBV2 and J is TRBJ2-5; a possible D gene is TRBD1 (7 bases). The DNA matches TRBJ2-7 better at its end, which makes the J call doubtful. The germline CDR1 and CDR2 sequences are SNHLY and FYNNEI. This CDR3 spans 13 amino acids. CDR3 DNA sequence: TGTGCCACCCACCGCAGCAGGGGGGTCGAGCAGTACTTC. It yields the protein CATHRSRGVEQYF.